This TCR beta chain was identified during a study of CD8 T cells in ankylosing spondylitis. Study results and limitations: Ankylosing spondylitis blood appeared to carry a characteristic TCR beta motif of several highly homologous variants. Significantly higher representation of disease-linked clones was reported for matched ankylosing spondylitis synovial fluid. As for the disease-linked clones, they showed a CD8+ phenotype and occurred at relatively low frequencies in peripheral blood. In the blood and synovial fluid of reactive arthritis, some motif variants had been previously reported.

Library preparation for TCR beta used quantitative 5'-RACE with molecular barcodes. TCRdb reanalysed the 5' RACE reads using MiXCR and keeps one entry per CDR3 protein. Of roughly 440,000 distinct CDR3 sequences listed, under 20% are singletons. This clonotype was seen more than once but under ten times. Its matching antigen is unknown. CDR3 length: 15 residues. The V and J ends lost 4 bases and 4 bases, in that order; junction bases with no gene match: 5. Per germline, CDR1 SEHNR and CDR2 FQNEAQ (reference sequence). The sample comprised blood, either unsorted or a sorted T cell fraction (not recorded which). This receptor was obtained from a male donor with ankylosing spondylitis. The chain uses TRBV7-9 and TRBJ1-5; the match to TRBD1 covers 9 bases. The CDR3 is CASSSGQGWNQPQHF. CDR3 sequence (DNA): TGTGCCAGCAGCTCGGGACAGGGCTGGAATCAGCCCCAGCATTTT.